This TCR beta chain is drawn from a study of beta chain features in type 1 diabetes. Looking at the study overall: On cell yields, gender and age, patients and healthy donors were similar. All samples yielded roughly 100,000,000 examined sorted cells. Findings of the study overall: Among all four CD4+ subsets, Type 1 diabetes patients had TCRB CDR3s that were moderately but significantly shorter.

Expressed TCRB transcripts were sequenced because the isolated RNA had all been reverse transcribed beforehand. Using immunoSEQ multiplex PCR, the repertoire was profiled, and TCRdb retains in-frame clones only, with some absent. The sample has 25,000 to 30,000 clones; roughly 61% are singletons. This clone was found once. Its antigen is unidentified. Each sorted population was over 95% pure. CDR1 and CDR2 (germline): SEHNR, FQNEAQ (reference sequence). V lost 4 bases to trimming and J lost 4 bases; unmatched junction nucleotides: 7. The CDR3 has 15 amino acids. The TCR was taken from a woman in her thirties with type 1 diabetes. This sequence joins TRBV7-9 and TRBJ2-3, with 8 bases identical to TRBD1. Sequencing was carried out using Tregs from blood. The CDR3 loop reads CASSSRPGGSDTQYF. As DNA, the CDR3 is TGTGCCAGCAGCTCTCGACCAGGGGGCTCAGATACGCAGTATTTT.